This TCR beta chain emerged from a study of blood T cells in healthy people across ages. This clonotype was observed a handful of times. The use of a sample-barcoded 5' primer and a J-beta primer mix characterized a second PCR of roughly 7 to 11 cycles. TCRdb analysed the 5' RACE reads with MiXCR anew, one entry per CDR3 protein. The sample contains 760,000 or so distinct CDR3 sequences, 25% of which appear only once. This CDR3 contains 16 residues. V dropped 5 bases and J dropped 6; count of bases not matched to a gene: 10. Germline CDR1 is MRHNA and CDR2 is SNTAGT. These same data were also listed under a study on T cells of mothers and their children.

The origin of this receptor is a boy aged 5-17 years in good health. The rearrangement links TRBV6-4 to TRBJ2-1, with TRBD2 matching 10 bases. The sequenced sample consisted of blood. CDR3 bases: TGTGCCAGCAGTAGGTCCGGGACTAGCGACACCAATGAGCAGTTCTTC. Encoded protein: CASSRSGTSDTNEQFF.